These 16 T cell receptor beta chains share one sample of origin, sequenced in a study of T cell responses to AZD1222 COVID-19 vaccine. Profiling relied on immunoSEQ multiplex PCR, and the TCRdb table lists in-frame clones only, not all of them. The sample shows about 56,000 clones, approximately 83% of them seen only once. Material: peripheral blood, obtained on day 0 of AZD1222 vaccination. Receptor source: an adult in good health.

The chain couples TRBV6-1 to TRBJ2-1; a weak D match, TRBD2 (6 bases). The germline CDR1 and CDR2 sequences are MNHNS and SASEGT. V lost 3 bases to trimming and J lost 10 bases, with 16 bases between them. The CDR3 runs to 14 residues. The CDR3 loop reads CASSEKSRGEEQFF. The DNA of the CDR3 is TGTGCCAGCAGTGAGAAGTCGCGGGGCGAGGAGCAGTTCTTC.

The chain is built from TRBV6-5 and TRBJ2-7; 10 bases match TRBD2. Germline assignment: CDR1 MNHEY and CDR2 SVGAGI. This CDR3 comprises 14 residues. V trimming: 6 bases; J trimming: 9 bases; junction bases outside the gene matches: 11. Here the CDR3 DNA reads TGTGCCAGCAGACCGGGACTAGCGCCCTTGGGGCAGTACTTC. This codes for CASRPGLAPLGQYF.

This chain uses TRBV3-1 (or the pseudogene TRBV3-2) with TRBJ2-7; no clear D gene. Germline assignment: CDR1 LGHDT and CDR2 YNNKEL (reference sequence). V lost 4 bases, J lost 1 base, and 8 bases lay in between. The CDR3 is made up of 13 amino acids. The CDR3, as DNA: TGTGCCAGCAGCCCATCCAGGTCCTACGAGCAGTACTTC. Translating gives CASSPSRSYEQYF.

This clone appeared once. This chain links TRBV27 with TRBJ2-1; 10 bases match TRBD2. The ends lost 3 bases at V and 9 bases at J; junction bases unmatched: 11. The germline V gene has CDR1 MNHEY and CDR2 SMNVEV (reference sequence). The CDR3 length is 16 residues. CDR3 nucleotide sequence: TGTGCCAGCAGTTTGAGTCTAGCGGGAGCTGGGGGTGAGCAGTTCTTC. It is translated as CASSLSLAGAGGEQFF.

CDR3 DNA: TGTGCCAGCAGGCTCGGGGCCGAGACCTACAATGAGCAGTTCTTC. Protein: CASRLGAETYNEQFF. The chain has TRBV5-6 and TRBJ2-1; D possibly uses TRBD1 or TRBD2 (5 bases each). The CDR3 covers 15 residues. CDR1 and CDR2 from the germline V gene are SGHDT and YYEEEE. The ends were cut back, 5 bases at V and 2 bases at J, with 14 bases in the middle.

The CDR3 DNA sequence: TGTGCCAGCAGTTATAGTTATGGCGGCGCTGAAGCTTTCTTT. It is translated as CASSYSYGGAEAFF. This chain uses TRBV6-5 with TRBJ1-1, with D unresolved. V was clipped by 3 bases and J by 6 bases, with 14 bases between them. Germline V gene sequence: CDR1 MNHEY, CDR2 SVGAGI. This CDR3 has 14 residues.

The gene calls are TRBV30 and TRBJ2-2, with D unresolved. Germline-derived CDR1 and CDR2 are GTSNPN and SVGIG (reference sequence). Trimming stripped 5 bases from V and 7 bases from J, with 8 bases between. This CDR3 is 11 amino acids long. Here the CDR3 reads CAWGWGGELFF. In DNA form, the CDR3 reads TGTGCCTGGGGGTGGGGCGGGGAGCTGTTTTTT.

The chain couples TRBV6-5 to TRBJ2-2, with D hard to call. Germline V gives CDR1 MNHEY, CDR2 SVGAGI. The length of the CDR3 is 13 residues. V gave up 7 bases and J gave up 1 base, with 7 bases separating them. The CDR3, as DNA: TGTGCCAGCACTAGAGGGAACACCGGGGAGCTGTTTTTT. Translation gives CASTRGNTGELFF.

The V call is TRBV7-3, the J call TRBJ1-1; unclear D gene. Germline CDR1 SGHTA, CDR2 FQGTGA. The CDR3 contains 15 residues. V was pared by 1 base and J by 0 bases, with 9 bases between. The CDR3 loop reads CASSLNPGMNTEAFF. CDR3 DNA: TGTGCCAGCAGCTTAAACCCGGGCATGAACACTGAAGCTTTCTTT.

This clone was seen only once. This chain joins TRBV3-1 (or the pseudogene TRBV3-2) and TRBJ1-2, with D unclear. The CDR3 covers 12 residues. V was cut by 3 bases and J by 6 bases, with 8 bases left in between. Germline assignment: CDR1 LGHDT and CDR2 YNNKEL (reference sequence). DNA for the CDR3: TGTGCCAGCAGCCAGGGAAATAATGGCTACACCTTC. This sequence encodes CASSQGNNGYTF.

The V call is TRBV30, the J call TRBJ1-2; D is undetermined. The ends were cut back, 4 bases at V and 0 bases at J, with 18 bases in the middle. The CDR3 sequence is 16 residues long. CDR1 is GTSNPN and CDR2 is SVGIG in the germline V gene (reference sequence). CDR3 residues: CAWTYLGREANYGYTF. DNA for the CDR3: TGTGCCTGGACCTACCTAGGGAGGGAGGCTAACTATGGCTACACCTTC.

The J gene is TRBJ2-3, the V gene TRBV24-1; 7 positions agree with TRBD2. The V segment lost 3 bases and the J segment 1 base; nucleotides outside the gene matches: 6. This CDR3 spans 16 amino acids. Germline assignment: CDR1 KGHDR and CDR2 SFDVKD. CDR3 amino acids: CATSDPGLVGTDTQYF. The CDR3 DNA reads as TGTGCCACCAGTGATCCAGGACTAGTCGGCACAGATACGCAGTATTTT.

CDR3 in amino acids: CASSVGGGGHGHVSYTF. The CDR3 region has the DNA TGTGCCAGCAGCGTAGGTGGTGGCGGCCACGGCCATGTTAGCTACACCTTC. This rearrangement joins TRBV9 to TRBJ1-2, with unresolved D. Deletions cut 0 bases from V and 9 bases from J, with 24 bases between. CDR1 and CDR2 (germline): SGDLS, YYNGEE. The CDR3 is 17 residues long.

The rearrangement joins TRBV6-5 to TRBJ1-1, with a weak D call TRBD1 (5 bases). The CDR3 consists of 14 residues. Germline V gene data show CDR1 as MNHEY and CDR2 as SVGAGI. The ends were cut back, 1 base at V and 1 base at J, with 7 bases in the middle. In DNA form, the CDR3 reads TGTGCCAGCAGTTACTTCGGACAGAACACTGAAGCTTTCTTT. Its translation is CASSYFGQNTEAFF.

In nucleotides, the CDR3 is TGCGCCAGCAGCCAAGCCCACAGGGGGCGCATGGATACGCAGTATTTT. Its protein is CASSQAHRGRMDTQYF. The chain is built from TRBV5-1 and TRBJ2-3, with TRBD1 identical over 9 bases. CDR1 is SGHRS, CDR2 YFSETQ, per germline. The CDR3 extends over 16 amino acids. The trim removed 4 bases at V and 6 bases at J, leaving 12 bases unmatched. The full variable domain, completed using reference TRBV5-1 and TRBJ2-3, is KAGVTQTPRYLIKTRGQQVTLSCSPISGHRSVSWYQQTPGQGLQFLFEYFSETQRNKGNFPGRFSGRQFSNSRSEMNVSTLELGDSALYLCASSQAHRGRMDTQYFGPGTRLTVL.

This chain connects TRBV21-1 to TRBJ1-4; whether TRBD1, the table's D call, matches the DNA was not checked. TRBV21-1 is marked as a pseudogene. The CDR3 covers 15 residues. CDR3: CASSISGTGYEKLFF. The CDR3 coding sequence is TGTGCCAGCAGCATATCCGGGACAGGGTATGAAAAACTGTTTTTT.